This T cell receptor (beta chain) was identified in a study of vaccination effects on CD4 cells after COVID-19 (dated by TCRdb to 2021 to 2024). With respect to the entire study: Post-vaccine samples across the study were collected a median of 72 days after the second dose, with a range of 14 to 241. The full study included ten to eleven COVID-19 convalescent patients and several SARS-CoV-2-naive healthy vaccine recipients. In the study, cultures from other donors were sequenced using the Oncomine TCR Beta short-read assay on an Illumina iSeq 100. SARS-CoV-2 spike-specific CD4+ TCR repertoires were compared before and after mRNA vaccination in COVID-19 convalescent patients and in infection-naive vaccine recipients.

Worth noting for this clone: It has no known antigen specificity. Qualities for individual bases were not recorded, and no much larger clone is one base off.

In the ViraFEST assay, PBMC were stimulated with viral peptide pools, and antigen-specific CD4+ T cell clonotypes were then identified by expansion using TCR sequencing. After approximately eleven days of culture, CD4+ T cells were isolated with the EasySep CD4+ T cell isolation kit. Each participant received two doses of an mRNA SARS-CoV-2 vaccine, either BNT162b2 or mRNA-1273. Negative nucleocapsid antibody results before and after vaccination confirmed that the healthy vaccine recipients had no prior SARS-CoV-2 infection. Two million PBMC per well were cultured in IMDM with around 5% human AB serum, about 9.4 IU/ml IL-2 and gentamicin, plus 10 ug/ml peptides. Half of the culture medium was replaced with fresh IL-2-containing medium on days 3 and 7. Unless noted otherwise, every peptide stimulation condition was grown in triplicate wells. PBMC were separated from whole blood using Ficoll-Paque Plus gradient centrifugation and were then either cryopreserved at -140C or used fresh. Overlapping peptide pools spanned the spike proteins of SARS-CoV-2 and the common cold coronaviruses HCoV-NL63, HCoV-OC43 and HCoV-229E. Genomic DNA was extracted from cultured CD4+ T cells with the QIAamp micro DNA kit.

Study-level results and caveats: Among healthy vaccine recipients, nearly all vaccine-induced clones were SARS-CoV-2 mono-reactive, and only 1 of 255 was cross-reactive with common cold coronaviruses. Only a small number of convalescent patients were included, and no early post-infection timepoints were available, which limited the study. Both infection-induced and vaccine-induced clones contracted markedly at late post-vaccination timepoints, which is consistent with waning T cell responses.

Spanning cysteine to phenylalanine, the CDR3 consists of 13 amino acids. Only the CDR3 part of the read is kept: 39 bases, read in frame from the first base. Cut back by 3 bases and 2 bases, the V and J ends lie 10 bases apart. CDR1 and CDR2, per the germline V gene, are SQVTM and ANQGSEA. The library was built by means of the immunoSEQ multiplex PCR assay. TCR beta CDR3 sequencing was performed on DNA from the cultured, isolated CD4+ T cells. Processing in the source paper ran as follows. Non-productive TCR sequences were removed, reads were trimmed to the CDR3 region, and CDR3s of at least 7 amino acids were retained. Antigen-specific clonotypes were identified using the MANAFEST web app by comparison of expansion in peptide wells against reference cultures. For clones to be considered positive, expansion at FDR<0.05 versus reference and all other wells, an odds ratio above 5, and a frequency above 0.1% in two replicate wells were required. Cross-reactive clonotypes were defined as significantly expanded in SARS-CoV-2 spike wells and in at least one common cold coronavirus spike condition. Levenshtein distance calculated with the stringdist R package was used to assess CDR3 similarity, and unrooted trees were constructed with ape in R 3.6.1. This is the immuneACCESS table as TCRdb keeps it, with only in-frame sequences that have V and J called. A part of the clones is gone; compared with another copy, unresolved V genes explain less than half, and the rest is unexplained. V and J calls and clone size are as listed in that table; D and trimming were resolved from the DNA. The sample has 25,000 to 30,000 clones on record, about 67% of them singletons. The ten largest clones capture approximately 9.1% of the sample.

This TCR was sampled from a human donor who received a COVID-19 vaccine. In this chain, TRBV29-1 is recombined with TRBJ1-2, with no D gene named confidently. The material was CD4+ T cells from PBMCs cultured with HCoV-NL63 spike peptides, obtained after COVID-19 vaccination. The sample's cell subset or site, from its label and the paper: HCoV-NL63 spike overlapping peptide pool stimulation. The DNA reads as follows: TGCAGCGTTGAGAAGGGAGTCAACTATGGCTACACCTTC. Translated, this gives CSVEKGVNYGYTF.